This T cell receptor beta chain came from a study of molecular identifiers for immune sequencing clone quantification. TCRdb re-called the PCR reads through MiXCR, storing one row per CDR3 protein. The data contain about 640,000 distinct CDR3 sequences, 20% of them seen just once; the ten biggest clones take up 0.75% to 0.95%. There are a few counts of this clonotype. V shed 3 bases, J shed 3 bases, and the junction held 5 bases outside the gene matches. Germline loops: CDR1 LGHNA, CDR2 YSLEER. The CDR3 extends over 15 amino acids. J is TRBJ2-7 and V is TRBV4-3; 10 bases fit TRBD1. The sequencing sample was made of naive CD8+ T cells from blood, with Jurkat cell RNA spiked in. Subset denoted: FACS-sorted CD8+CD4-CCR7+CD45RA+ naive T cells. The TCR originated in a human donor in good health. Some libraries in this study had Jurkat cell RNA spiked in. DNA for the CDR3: TGCGCCAGCAGCCAGCAGACAGGGGGCCACTACGAGCAGTACTTC. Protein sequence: CASSQQTGGHYEQYF.